This T cell receptor (beta chain) was sequenced in a study of cytomegalovirus exposure and HLA in healthy donors. This CDR3 comprises 13 residues. Germline V CDR1 and CDR2: GTSNPN, SVGIG (reference sequence). PCR was performed using 60 Vbeta and 13 Jbeta primers. Profiled with immunoSEQ multiplex PCR; TCRdb holds only in-frame clones, not every one. Here the sample spans under 120,000 clones, 65% being singletons. The clonotype originates from a man aged 30-40 years in good health and CMV-seropositive. What was sequenced was PBMCs. V usage is TRBV30 and J usage is TRBJ2-5; D possibly corresponds to TRBD1 (5 bases). The J call may be faulty, since TRBJ2-7 better matches the DNA end. CDR3 amino acids: CAWNPRVGSEQYF. The CDR3 DNA reads as TGTGCCTGGAACCCCAGGGTCGGGTCCGAGCAGTACTTC.